Listed here are 15 T cell receptor beta chains from one sample, sequenced in a study of molecular identifiers for immune sequencing clone quantification. MiXCR, run by TCRdb on the PCR reads, gives a single entry per CDR3 protein. The sample gives more than 450,000 distinct CDR3 sequences, 25% of which show up once; over 0.6% is in the top ten. Material: naive CD8+ T cells from blood, with Jurkat cell RNA spiked in. Noted subset: FACS-sorted CD8+CD4-CCR7+CD45RA+ naive T cells. The receptor source for this set is a human donor in good health. Some libraries in this study had Jurkat cell RNA spiked in.

This clonotype has a count of ten or more. The chain uses TRBV29-1 and TRBJ2-5, with D possibly being TRBD2 (5 bases). The V end was cut by 6 bases, the J end by 0 bases, with 17 bases between. CDR3 length: 15 amino acids. Germline lookup yields CDR1 SQVTM and CDR2 ANQGSEA. CDR3 DNA sequence: TGCAGCGTACCCGACTACCGAAGTTACCAAGAGACCCAGTACTTC. Amino acids: CSVPDYRSYQETQYF.

A remark on this clonotype: This may come from a read error, since a much larger clone is one base off. The gene calls are TRBV5-1 and TRBJ2-7; D remains unclear. The CDR3 sequence is 12 residues long. Germline V gene data show CDR1 as SGHRS and CDR2 as YFSETQ. The CDR3 DNA is TGCGCCGGCAGCCCAGAAGGTAGCGAGCAGTACTTC. The encoded protein is CAGSPEGSEQYF.

This clonotype has at least ten counts. This chain links TRBV5-6 with TRBJ2-7, with D perhaps given as TRBD1 or TRBD2 (5 bases each). Between the trimmed V and J ends, which lost 4 bases and 2 bases, there was a span of 10 bases. Germline CDR1 is SGHDT and CDR2 is YYEEEE. The CDR3 spans 13 residues. Here the CDR3 reads CASSEGSAYEQYF. The CDR3 bases are TGTGCCAGCAGCGAGGGGAGTGCCTACGAGCAGTACTTC.

The chain couples TRBV20-1 to TRBJ2-5; possible D gene TRBD1, 6 bases. The CDR3 sequence is 12 residues long. Germline V gene data show CDR1 as DFQATT and CDR2 as SNEGSKA (reference sequence). Trimming left V 6 bases short and J 1 base short, with 9 bases between. This chain's CDR3 is CSASDSQETQYF. The CDR3, as DNA: TGCAGTGCGTCGGACAGCCAAGAGACCCAGTACTTC.

Details on this clonotype: This may be a read error: a much more frequent sequence differs by one nucleotide. This rearrangement joins TRBV24-1 to TRBJ2-3; TRBD1 or TRBD2 may be the D gene (5 bases each). V lost 2 bases to trimming and J lost 4 bases, with 12 bases between them. The germline gives CDR1 KGHDR, CDR2 SFDVKD. There are 15 residues in the CDR3. CDR3 bases: TGTGCCACCAGTGATTCCGGGACCCCCCCAGATACGCAGTATTTT. This gives the protein CATSDSGTPPDTQYF.

This clonotype was recorded many times. This chain joins TRBV6-6 and TRBJ2-1, with D hard to call. The germline V gene encodes CDR1 MNHNY and CDR2 SVGAGI (reference sequence). The CDR3 is 15 amino acids. With 5 bases removed from V and 5 bases from J, the gap between germline ends came to 16 bases. CDR3 sequence (DNA): TGTGCCAGCAGTCAGGTTGTCGAGGTGAACAATGAGCAGTTCTTC. This translates into CASSQVVEVNNEQFF.

In regard to this clonotype: This may be a read error: a much more frequent sequence differs by one nucleotide. V gene TRBV29-1 combines with J gene TRBJ2-2, with a tentative D call TRBD2 (5 bases). Germline CDR1 and CDR2: SQVTM and ANQGSEA. The CDR3 totals 13 residues. For the CDR3, the DNA is TGCAGCGTTGACCCGAAGAACACCGGGGAGCTGTGTTTT. Residues: CSVDPKNTGELCF.

Concerning this clonotype itself: This may be a read error, as it is one base from a much larger clone. The gene calls are TRBV30 and TRBJ1-3; no definite D call. This CDR3 has 14 amino acids. Germline V gives CDR1 GTSNPN, CDR2 SVGIG (reference sequence). V lost 5 bases, J lost 7 bases, and 18 bases lay in between. The CDR3 nucleotides read TGTGCCTGGGGGATGGGAACAATTAGGAACACCATATATTTT. This encodes CAWGMGTIRNTIYF.

The V and J genes are TRBV20-1 and TRBJ2-3; 11 bases are a match to TRBD2. Germline CDR1 reads DFQATT; CDR2 reads SNEGSKA (reference sequence). The V segment lost 2 bases and the J segment 10 bases; nucleotides outside the gene matches: 8. The CDR3 is made up of 14 amino acids. CDR3 sequence (DNA): TGCAGTGCTAGAAAGGGACTAGCGGCTGATCCGCAGTATTTT. This translates into CSARKGLAADPQYF.

Concerning this clonotype: Since a much larger clone is just one base distant, this may be a read error. The V and J genes are TRBV6-5 and TRBJ2-3, with D possibly TRBD1 on 6 matching bases. Germline V gene sequence: CDR1 MNHEY, CDR2 SVGAGI. The CDR3 is made up of 15 amino acids. The V and J ends lost 4 bases and 1 base respectively, with 12 bases between them. The CDR3 nucleotides read TGTGCCAGCAGTTGGGACATGGTGGGCACAGATACGCAGTATTTT. Encoded protein: CASSWDMVGTDTQYF.

The chain combines TRBV4-3 with TRBJ2-7; no clear D. This CDR3 is 16 amino acids long. V shed 3 bases and J shed 3 bases, with 18 bases lying between them. Germline lookup yields CDR1 LGHNA and CDR2 YSLEER. This chain's CDR3 is CASSHLVLTGNYEQYF. The CDR3 DNA reads TGCGCCAGCAGCCACTTAGTCCTAACTGGGAACTACGAGCAGTACTTC.

Remarks on this clonotype: One end of the junction does not line up with germline, which may come from a read error. This chain connects TRBV19 to TRBJ2-5, with D perhaps matching TRBD1 or TRBD2 (6 bases each). Germline V CDR1 and CDR2: LNHDA, SQIVND (reference sequence). This CDR3 region has 15 residues. The chain's CDR3 is CASSSYGGGQETQHF. The CDR3 DNA is TGTGCCAGTAGTTCCTACGGGGGCGGCCAAGAGACCCAGCACTTC.

The gene calls are TRBV19 and TRBJ1-2; no reliable D call. Trimming cost V 9 bases and J 7 bases, with 9 bases left between them. This CDR3 has 10 amino acids. Germline V gene lookup returns CDR1 LNHDA and CDR2 SQIVND (reference sequence). CDR3 bases: TGTGCCAGCTGGAGCGGTGGCTACACCTTC. Protein product: CASWSGGYTF.

At least ten counts were recorded for this clonotype. The CDR3 nucleotides read TGCGCCAGCAGCCAGTACGACTCAAGCTCCTACGAGCAGTACTTC. Encoded protein: CASSQYDSSSYEQYF. The chain has TRBV4-3 and TRBJ2-7; the D is unclear. The germline CDR1 and CDR2 sequences are LGHNA and YSLEER. The CDR3 covers 15 residues. Trimming removed 3 bases at V and 0 bases at J, with 12 bases between.

About this clonotype itself: One end of the junction fails to match germline, which may point to a read error. The chain is built from TRBV13 and TRBJ1-2, with D perhaps matching TRBD1 (6 bases). The CDR3 has 15 amino acids. Germline CDR1 reads PRHDT; CDR2 reads FYEKMQ (reference sequence). This CDR3 reads CASRLTGGLNYGYTF. The DNA for the CDR3 is TGTGCCAGCCGCTTAACGGGGGGCTTAAACTATGGCTACACCTTC. Based on the CDR3 plus reference TRBV13 and TRBJ1-2, the full variable domain is AAGVIQSPRHLIKEKRETATLKCYPIPRHDTVYWYQQGPGQDPQFLISFYEKMQSDKGSIPDRFSAQQFSDYHSELNMSSLELGDSALYFCASRLTGGLNYGYTFGSGTRLTVV.